A selection of T cell receptor beta chains follows, all from one sample in a study of T cells in Graves' hyperthyroidism and ophthalmopathy. TCRdb re-called the multiplex PCR reads through MiXCR, storing one row per CDR3 protein. In the table there are roughly 290,000 distinct CDR3 sequences, about 17% of which are singletons. The sequenced sample consisted of blood. These receptor sequences come from a woman between 55 and 75 years old with Graves' ophthalmopathy. Both conserved end residues are part of each CDR3. The order of the fields is J gene, D gene, V gene, clone size, CDR3 DNA, CDR3 protein. D genes are given only for firm matches. A row's size may be missing; if present it is once, few, many or a size class.

J: TRBJ1-2
D: NA
V: TRBV11-2
size: few
DNA: TGTGCCAGCAGCTTATTCGATTCCACGGGCTACACCTTC
CDR3: CASSLFDSTGYTF

J: TRBJ2-7
D: NA
V: TRBV6-1
size: few
DNA: TGTGCCAGCACCCCCGAAGTGAGGTTGGAGCAGTACTTC
CDR3: CASTPEVRLEQYF

J: TRBJ2-1
D: NA
V: TRBV27
size: few
DNA: TGTGCCAGCAGAAACCAGGGTTGGTCCTACAATGAGCAGTTCTTC
CDR3: CASRNQGWSYNEQFF

J: TRBJ2-7
D: NA
V: TRBV7-9
size: many
DNA: TGTGCCAGCAGCTTATTGCAGGGATCCTACGAGCAGTACTTC
CDR3: CASSLLQGSYEQYF

J: TRBJ2-5
D: TRBD1
V: TRBV2
size: few
DNA: TGTGCCAGCAGCCCGGACAGGGTTCAGTACTTC
CDR3: CASSPDRVQYF

J: TRBJ2-1
D: TRBD1
V: TRBV6-9
size: few
DNA: TGTGCCAGCAGTTATTCGACAGGGGGCTACAATGAGCAGTTCTTC
CDR3: CASSYSTGGYNEQFF

J: TRBJ2-1
D: TRBD1
V: TRBV11-2
size: many
DNA: TGTGCCAGCAGCTTCAGAACAGGGGTGGGGAATGAGCAGTTCTTC
CDR3: CASSFRTGVGNEQFF

J: TRBJ2-3
D: NA
V: TRBV25-1
size: NA
DNA: TGTGCCAGCCTTTCCGAAGTCGCAGATACGCAGTATTTT
CDR3: CASLSEVADTQYF

J: TRBJ2-1
D: TRBD1
V: TRBV5-1
size: NA
DNA: TGCGCCAGCAACCGGGACAGTTCCAATGAGCAGTTCTTC
CDR3: CASNRDSSNEQFF

J: TRBJ2-7
D: NA
V: TRBV27
size: many
DNA: TGTGCCAGCGGACCCGACCTGTCCTACGAGCAGTACTTC
CDR3: CASGPDLSYEQYF

J: TRBJ2-4
D: TRBD1
V: TRBV2
size: many
DNA: TGTGCCAGCATGCCGGACAGGGACGGGGACAAAAACATTCAGTACTTC
CDR3: CASMPDRDGDKNIQYF

J: TRBJ2-7
D: TRBD2
V: TRBV29-1
size: many
DNA: TGCAGCGTGACTGAGGGACTAGCGGGAGACCGAATCTACGAGCAGTACTTC
CDR3: CSVTEGLAGDRIYEQYF

J: TRBJ2-7
D: NA
V: TRBV7-2
size: NA
DNA: TGTGCCAGCAGCTCCGCAGGGGATTCCTCCTACGAGCAGTACTTC
CDR3: CASSSAGDSSYEQYF

J: TRBJ2-7
D: TRBD1
V: TRBV5-6
size: many
DNA: TGTGCCAGCACCGGGGACAGGGGAAGGAGTCACGAGCAGTACTTC
CDR3: CASTGDRGRSHEQYF

J: TRBJ1-2
D: TRBD1
V: TRBV14
size: few
DNA: TGTGCCAGCAGCCGCTGGCAGGGGGCAGGGGATGGCTACACCTTC
CDR3: CASSRWQGAGDGYTF

J: TRBJ1-1
D: NA
V: TRBV20-1
size: many
DNA: TGCAGTGCTTGCAAGACAGGCTTGAACACTGAAGCTTTCTTT
CDR3: CSACKTGLNTEAFF

J: TRBJ1-2
D: TRBD1
V: TRBV5-6
size: few
DNA: TGTGCCAGCAGCCTCCCAGGACAGGGACCTTCCGGCTATGGCTACACCTTC
CDR3: CASSLPGQGPSGYGYTF

J: TRBJ2-7
D: NA
V: TRBV28
size: many
DNA: TGTGCCAGCGGGCTGTCCAAGTTCTACGAGCAGTACTTC
CDR3: CASGLSKFYEQYF

J: TRBJ2-2
D: NA
V: TRBV9
size: NA
DNA: TGTGCCAGCAGCGTAGGGGGCCCTCGGACCGGGGAGCTGTTTTTT
CDR3: CASSVGGPRTGELFF

J: TRBJ2-2
D: NA
V: TRBV7-2
size: NA
DNA: TGTGCCAGCAGCTTAGCGGGAAGGGCCGGGGAGCTGTTTTTT
CDR3: CASSLAGRAGELFF

J: TRBJ1-2
D: NA
V: TRBV6-1
size: many
DNA: TGTGCCAGCAGTGAACAGGGACAAACGAACTATGGCTACACCTTC
CDR3: CASSEQGQTNYGYTF

J: TRBJ2-2
D: NA
V: TRBV24-1
size: many
DNA: TGTGCCACCAGTGATGTGGGGCTGGCCGGGGAGCTGTTTTTT
CDR3: CATSDVGLAGELFF

J: TRBJ1-5
D: NA
V: TRBV6-5
size: NA
DNA: TGTGCCAGCAGTTCCGCCGGGGAGAATCAGCCCCAGCATTTT
CDR3: CASSSAGENQPQHF

J: TRBJ2-2
D: NA
V: TRBV6-1
size: NA
DNA: TGTGCCAGCAGTCGCGACCCCCTCCGGTCCGGGGAGCTGTTTTTT
CDR3: CASSRDPLRSGELFF

J: TRBJ1-1
D: TRBD1
V: TRBV2
size: many
DNA: TGTGCCAGCAGTCCAACTCGACAGGGTGAAGCTTTCTTT
CDR3: CASSPTRQGEAFF

J: TRBJ2-7
D: TRBD1
V: TRBV7-7
size: many
DNA: TGTGCTAGCAGCTTAGCTAGGGACAGTCACTACGAGCAGTACTTC
CDR3: CASSLARDSHYEQYF

J: TRBJ2-1
D: NA
V: TRBV19
size: NA
DNA: TGTGCCAGTAGTATGGTAGGGTACTCCTACAATGAGCAGTTCTTC
CDR3: CASSMVGYSYNEQFF

J: TRBJ2-2
D: NA
V: TRBV15
size: NA
DNA: TGTGCCACCAGCAGAATGAGGACAACGAACACCGGGGAGCTGTTTTTT
CDR3: CATSRMRTTNTGELFF

J: TRBJ1-1
D: NA
V: TRBV2
size: many
DNA: TGTGCCAGCAGGCTGCTCGGGGGCGCAGAGGCTGAAGCTTTCTTT
CDR3: CASRLLGGAEAEAFF

J: TRBJ2-3
D: TRBD2
V: TRBV20-1
size: NA
DNA: TGCAGTGCCCCTACCCGGGGGGCGGGGGGGACAGATACGCAGTATTTT
CDR3: CSAPTRGAGGTDTQYF

J: TRBJ1-1
D: NA
V: TRBV3-1
size: many
DNA: TGTGCCAGCAGCTTGACAAGGGCAGCGAACACTGAAGCTTTCTTT
CDR3: CASSLTRAANTEAFF

J: TRBJ1-5
D: NA
V: TRBV18
size: NA
DNA: TGTGCCAGCTCACCACCAGGGGCTCGGGGTCATCACCCCCAGCATTTT
CDR3: CASSPPGARGHHPQHF

J: TRBJ2-1
D: NA
V: TRBV18
size: many
DNA: TGTGCCAGCTCACTCCTAGACAGCGACAATGAGCAGTTCTTC
CDR3: CASSLLDSDNEQFF

J: TRBJ2-7
D: TRBD1
V: TRBV27
size: many
DNA: TGTGCCAGCAGTTTATCCCGACAGGGGCGTATTTACGAGCAGTACTTC
CDR3: CASSLSRQGRIYEQYF

J: TRBJ1-5
D: NA
V: TRBV6-1
size: few
DNA: TGTGCCAGCAGGGGGCTTAGCAATCAGCCCCAGCATTTT
CDR3: CASRGLSNQPQHF

J: TRBJ2-7
D: NA
V: TRBV18
size: many
DNA: TGTGCCAGCTCACCATATGTGGGGGAGCAGTACTTC
CDR3: CASSPYVGEQYF

J: TRBJ1-1
D: NA
V: TRBV11-3
size: few
DNA: TGTGCCAGCAGCTTACGGGGGGCGCCCACTGAAGCTTTCTTT
CDR3: CASSLRGAPTEAFF

J: TRBJ2-3
D: NA
V: TRBV6-5
size: many
DNA: TGTGCCAGCAGTTACCGAATCGCAGATACGCAGTATTTT
CDR3: CASSYRIADTQYF

J: TRBJ2-1
D: TRBD2
V: TRBV11-2
size: few
DNA: TGCGCCAGCAGCCGCAGCGGGGGGGCAAACAATGAGCAGTTCTTC
CDR3: CASSRSGGANNEQFF

J: TRBJ1-3
D: NA
V: TRBV4-1
size: NA
DNA: TGCGCCAGCAGCATGTTGGGGCTCTCTGGAAACACCATATATTTT
CDR3: CASSMLGLSGNTIYF

J: TRBJ1-2
D: NA
V: TRBV10-3
size: few
DNA: TGTGCCATCAGTGAGTCGGGTGGCTACACCTTC
CDR3: CAISESGGYTF

J: TRBJ2-5
D: TRBD2
V: TRBV18
size: few
DNA: TGTGCCAGCTCACCAATGTCGTCTAGCGGGAGTGGAAAGACCCAGTACTTC
CDR3: CASSPMSSSGSGKTQYF

J: TRBJ2-7
D: NA
V: TRBV18
size: NA
DNA: TGTGCCAGCTCACCACCGTCTTTGGGTTACGAGCAGTACTTC
CDR3: CASSPPSLGYEQYF

J: TRBJ1-5
D: TRBD1
V: TRBV18
size: few
DNA: TGTGCCAGCTCACCAGGACAGGGGGGGATCAGCAATCAGCCCCAGCATTTT
CDR3: CASSPGQGGISNQPQHF

J: TRBJ1-4
D: NA
V: TRBV20-1
size: many
DNA: TGCAGTGCTGCAGGGGCCGGGGGTGAAAAACTGTTTTTT
CDR3: CSAAGAGGEKLFF

J: TRBJ1-2
D: NA
V: TRBV28
size: NA
DNA: TGTGCCAGCAGCCAAGTACGGGGGTCTTATGGCTACACCTTC
CDR3: CASSQVRGSYGYTF

J: TRBJ2-7
D: NA
V: TRBV14
size: many
DNA: TGTGCCAGCAGCCAAGTCAGGGGCCGCAGCGGTATTTTTAGGGAGCAGTACTTC
CDR3: CASSQVRGRSGIFREQYF

J: TRBJ2-2
D: NA
V: TRBV6-1
size: NA
DNA: TGTGCCAGCAGTGATTGGGACACCGGGGAGCTGTTTTTT
CDR3: CASSDWDTGELFF

J: TRBJ2-3
D: NA
V: TRBV20-1
size: few
DNA: TGCAGTGCCGTATGGGATACGCAGTATTTT
CDR3: CSAVWDTQYF

J: TRBJ1-1
D: NA
V: TRBV5-4
size: few
DNA: TGTGCCAGCAGCCAATATAATGAAGCTTTCTTT
CDR3: CASSQYNEAFF

J: TRBJ2-3
D: TRBD1
V: TRBV6-1
size: NA
DNA: TGTGCCAGCAGAAAACAGGGGTCAGATACGCAGTATTTT
CDR3: CASRKQGSDTQYF

J: TRBJ2-1
D: TRBD1
V: TRBV14
size: few
DNA: TGTGCCAGCAGCTCCCGGTACGGGACAGGCTACAATGAGCAGTTCTTC
CDR3: CASSSRYGTGYNEQFF

J: TRBJ2-7
D: TRBD1
V: TRBV5-1
size: many
DNA: TGTGCCAGCAGTCCCAGGACAGGCGGCCCTTACGAGCAGTACTTC
CDR3: CASSPRTGGPYEQYF

J: TRBJ2-2
D: TRBD1
V: TRBV4-2
size: NA
DNA: TGTGCCAGCAGCCAAACTACAGGGGGGTCCAGGGAGCTGTTTTTT
CDR3: CASSQTTGGSRELFF